This T cell receptor (beta chain) was identified in a study of shared clonotypes between healthy human individuals (dated by TCRdb to the early 2020s). With respect to the entire study: A couple of women and three men aged 18 to 49 years were included in the cohort. For each donor, three plates each were used for CD4 naive and CD4 memory, two plates were used for CD8 naive, and one plate was used for CD8 memory. To estimate repertoire size and how much clonotype sharing occurs between individuals, the study deeply sequenced the blood TCR repertoires of roughly 5 healthy adults. To increase sequencing depth and limit assay-specific biases, TCR repertoire library preparation and sequencing were carried out by different laboratories using diverse techniques. Per donor, leukapheresis produced somewhere between about 0.9 and 9 billion PBMCs.

What the study reported, not specific to this receptor: Because the study included a small number of donors, the genetic and exposure-history diversity represented was limited. Sharing across four donors was observed for around 5% of naive CD4, under 4% of naive CD8, about 2.3% of memory CD4, and roughly 0.4% of memory CD8 clonotypes. Larger estimated clonotype richness was generally found for naive subsets than for memory subsets. Incomplete sequencing was indicated by rarefaction of sorted-subset datasets, despite the large sequencing depth. Compared with non-shared clonotypes, the clonotypes found in all four sorted-subset donors had higher generation probabilities. Based on pairwise subsampling, the degree of clonotype sharing among donors was expected to be affected by sequencing depth. Sampling was restricted to blood, and TCR repertoires in tissue are likely to differ from TCR repertoires in blood.

CDR1 and CDR2, per the germline V gene (reference sequence), are MNHEY and SMNVEV. Clipping removes 6 bases from V and 6 bases from J, with 16 as the unmatched junction base count. From cysteine to phenylalanine, the CDR3 is 16 amino acids long. Just the 48-base CDR3 DNA is kept, in frame starting at base 1. The donors were healthy, HIV-negative adults who had no recently reported acute infections or vaccinations. All donors were Caucasian adults living in Nashville, Tennessee, USA. Magnetic negative selection was used to enrich CD4+ T cells, after which naive cells were positively selected on CD45RA and the negative fraction became the memory subset. After blood collection by leukapheresis, PBMCs were isolated using Ficoll-Histopaque density gradient centrifugation and then cryopreserved in the vapor phase of liquid nitrogen. Purity and quantity of every magnetically sorted T cell population were checked by analytical flow cytometry. From each sorted fraction, genomic DNA was isolated and quantified by UV absorbance on a Nanodrop 2000c.

TCR CDR3 regions were amplified from genomic DNA by multiplex PCR using the deep immunoSEQ assay. Extracted genomic DNA from each cell subset was spread evenly across all wells of several immunoSEQ 96-well plates, with each plate serving as a replicate. For sorted subsets, about 210 ng of genomic DNA, equivalent to 25,000 to 35,000 T cell genomes, went into each replicate PCR. Purified libraries were quantified with a Qubit 3.0 fluorometer, sized on a Bioanalyzer 2100, and re-quantified with the KAPA Library Quantification kit. Every immunoSEQ 96-well plate was sequenced on a dedicated single-read 150-cycle Illumina NextSeq 550 flow cell. Per the source publication's procedure: Because the immunoSEQ output included only junctional sequences and no quality scores, the filtering could not be the same as the filtering used for full-length reads. Sequences were annotated with PyIR, a Python wrapper for IgBLAST v1.9, using IMGT germline references to assign V/J genes and CDR3. Any read was removed if the V/J assignment was weak (E-value above 1e-6), the CDR3 was missing, or the read contained stop codons, out-of-frame junctions, or ambiguous translated residues. A V3J clonotype was defined by an identical inferred V gene, J gene, and CDR3 amino acid sequence. To compute the percentage overlap between repertoires, the number of shared unique clonotypes was divided by the size of the smaller repertoire. RTK rarefaction, the Chao1 estimator, and Recon v2.1 estimates of unobserved clonotypes were used to assess repertoire richness. OLGA was used to compute generation probabilities for all TCRbeta clonotypes that the gDNA method yielded from a handful of donors. Here the immuneACCESS table is served through TCRdb, limited to in-frame sequences with V and J called. Missing clones are a known gap in these copies; in checked studies unresolved V genes cover under half, and the rest lacks a known reason. V and J calls and clone size follow that table, whereas D and trimming were derived from the DNA. Counted in this sample were about 2,500,000 clones; around nine tenths of them appeared once. Around 0.15% of the sample is held by the ten biggest clonotypes.

This clone showed up just once. What antigen it recognizes has not been identified. Per-nucleotide qualities are absent, and no much larger clonotype sits a single base away. The sequence was collected from a man younger than 30 in good health. Sequenced input: naive CD4+ T cells sorted from blood. Per the publication, the cell subset or site label means: CD45RA+ positively selected. Recombination joined TRBV27 with TRBJ2-7; TRBD1 lines up with 8 middle nucleotides. At the DNA level, the sequence is TGTGCCAGCAGCCTACGGGGACAGGTAACCACCCTCGAGCAGTACTTC. It codes for CASSLRGQVTTLEQYF.